A single sample is the source of the 3 T cell receptor beta chains below, sequenced in a study of blood T cell repertoires in COVID-19. The protocol was immunoSEQ multiplex PCR, while the TCRdb copy is restricted to in-frame clones and leaves out a portion. The profile shows 150,000 or so clones, around 87% of them singletons. The sample consisted of peripheral blood. The origin of the receptors is an elderly man with acute or convalescent COVID-19.

The chain joins TRBV21-1 to TRBJ2-1; whether TRBD1, the table's D call, matches the DNA was not checked. TRBV21-1 is marked as a pseudogene. The CDR3 is 16 residues long. CDR3 protein: CASSKVKALRGNEQFF. As DNA, the CDR3 is TGTGCCAGCAGCAAAGTAAAGGCCCTAAGGGGGAATGAGCAGTTCTTC.

The chain employs TRBV4-2 and TRBJ1-4, with 10 bases lining up with TRBD1. Germline-derived CDR1 and CDR2 are LGHNA and YNFKEQ. The CDR3 runs 17 residues. The junction had 10 bases not matched to a gene; V was cut back by 1 base and J by 8 bases. The CDR3 nucleotides read TGTGCCAGCAGCCAAGTAGTCTCACGGGACAGGGGAGAAAAACTGTTTTTT. Translated: CASSQVVSRDRGEKLFF.

The chain uses TRBV5-1 and TRBJ2-1, with D possibly matching TRBD1 (5 bases). Germline CDR1 and CDR2: SGHRS and YFSETQ. V was pared by 4 bases and J by 7 bases, with 9 bases between. This CDR3 spans 12 amino acids. This CDR3 is CASSVAGNEQFF. The CDR3 DNA follows: TGCGCCAGCAGCGTGGCAGGGAATGAGCAGTTCTTC.